This T cell receptor beta chain was identified in a study of PD-1 blockade in mismatch repair-deficient tumors. Whole-study context: Patients had over 10 mismatch repair-deficient cancer types, all previously treated and progressing. Study-wide results and limits: Tumor-resident clones, often absent from pretreatment blood, expanded after pembrolizumab and then contracted.

Sequencing was performed with immunoSEQ multiplex PCR; in TCRdb, only in-frame clones are kept and a portion is missing. This table has roughly 50,000 clones, around 73% appearing once. The CDR3 is made up of 14 amino acids. The V gene lost 1 base and the J gene lost 7 bases, with 11 bases spanning the gap. Germline V gives CDR1 SGHTA, CDR2 FQGNSA. There are a few counts of this clone. Its matching antigen is unknown. PCR or immunohistochemistry showed mismatch repair deficiency in every enrolled patient. TCRs were sequenced from a few patients responding to pembrolizumab. The input for sequencing was peripheral blood, taken 4 weeks after starting pembrolizumab. This TCR derives from an adult with mismatch repair-deficient cancer. The J gene is TRBJ2-1, the V gene TRBV7-2; D unresolved. The CDR3 DNA reads TGTGCCAGCAGCTTAGATCGGCTGGTAAATGAGCAGTTCTTC. This gives the protein CASSLDRLVNEQFF.